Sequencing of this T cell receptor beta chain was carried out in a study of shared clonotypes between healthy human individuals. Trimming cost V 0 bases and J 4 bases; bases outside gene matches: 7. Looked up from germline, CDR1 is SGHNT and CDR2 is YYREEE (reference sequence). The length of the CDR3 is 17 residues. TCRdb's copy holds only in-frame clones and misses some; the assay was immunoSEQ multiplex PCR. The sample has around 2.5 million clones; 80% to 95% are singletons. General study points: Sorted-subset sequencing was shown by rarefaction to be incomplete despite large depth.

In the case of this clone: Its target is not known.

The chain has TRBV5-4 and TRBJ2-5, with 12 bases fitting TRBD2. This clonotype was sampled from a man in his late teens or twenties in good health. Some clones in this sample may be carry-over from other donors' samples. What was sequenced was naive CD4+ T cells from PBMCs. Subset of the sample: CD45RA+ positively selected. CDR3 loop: CASSLVLTSGSGETQYF. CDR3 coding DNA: TGTGCCAGCAGCTTGGTTCTGACTAGCGGGAGCGGAGAGACCCAGTACTTC.